The clone carrying this T cell receptor beta chain was recorded a few times. These data are taken from a study of early T cells in non-severe SARS-CoV-2 infection. Whole-study context: Sequenced material consisted of bulk RNA (from unsorted whole blood), and chains were unpaired.

Germline CDR1 reads SQVTM; CDR2 reads ANQGSEA. The CDR3 loop spans 14 amino acids. V lost 6 bases, J lost 3 bases, and 17 bases lay in between. MiXCR, run by TCRdb on the 5' RACE reads, gives a single entry per CDR3 protein. Counted here are around 57,000 distinct CDR3 sequences, roughly 10% occurring once; the ten biggest clones make up more than 8.5%. V usage is TRBV29-1 and J usage is TRBJ1-1; weak D call: TRBD1 (6 bases). This clonotype was obtained from an adult who was a healthcare worker with PCR-confirmed SARS-CoV-2 infection or an uninfected control (not recorded which). Sequencing was carried out using whole blood. CDR3 sequence: CSVRGFGSDTEAFF. In DNA form, the CDR3 reads TGCAGCGTCAGGGGTTTTGGGTCCGACACTGAAGCTTTCTTT.